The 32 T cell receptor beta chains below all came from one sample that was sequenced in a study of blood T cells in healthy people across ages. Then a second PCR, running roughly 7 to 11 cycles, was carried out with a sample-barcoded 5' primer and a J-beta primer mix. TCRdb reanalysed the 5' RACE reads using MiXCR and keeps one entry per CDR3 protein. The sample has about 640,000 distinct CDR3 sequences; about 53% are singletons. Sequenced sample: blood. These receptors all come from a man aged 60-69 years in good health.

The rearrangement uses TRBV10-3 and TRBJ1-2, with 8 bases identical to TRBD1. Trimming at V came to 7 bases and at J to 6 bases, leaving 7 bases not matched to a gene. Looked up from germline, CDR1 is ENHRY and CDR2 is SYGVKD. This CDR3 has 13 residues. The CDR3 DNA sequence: TGTGCCATCACCCGACAGGGGATGGATGGCTACACCTTC. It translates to CAITRQGMDGYTF.

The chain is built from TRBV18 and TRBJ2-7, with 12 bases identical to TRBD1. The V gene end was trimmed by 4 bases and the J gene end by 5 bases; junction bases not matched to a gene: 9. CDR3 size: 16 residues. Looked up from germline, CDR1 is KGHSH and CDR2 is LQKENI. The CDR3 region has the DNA TGTGCCAGCTCACACAAAACAGGGACAGGGGGCGACGAGCAGTACTTC. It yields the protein CASSHKTGTGGDEQYF.

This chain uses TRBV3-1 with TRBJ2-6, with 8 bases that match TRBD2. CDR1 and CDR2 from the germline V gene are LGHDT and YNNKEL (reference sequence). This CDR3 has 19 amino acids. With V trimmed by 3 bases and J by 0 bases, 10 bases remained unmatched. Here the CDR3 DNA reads TGTGCCAGCAGCCACAAAGCGGGGGCGATAATCTCTGGGGCCAACGTCCTGACTTTC. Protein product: CASSHKAGAIISGANVLTF.

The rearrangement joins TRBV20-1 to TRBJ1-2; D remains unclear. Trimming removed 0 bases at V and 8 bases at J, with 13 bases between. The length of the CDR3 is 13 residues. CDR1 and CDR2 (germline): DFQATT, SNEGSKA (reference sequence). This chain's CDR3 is CSARESDHWGYTF. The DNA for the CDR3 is TGCAGTGCTAGAGAGAGTGACCACTGGGGCTACACCTTC.

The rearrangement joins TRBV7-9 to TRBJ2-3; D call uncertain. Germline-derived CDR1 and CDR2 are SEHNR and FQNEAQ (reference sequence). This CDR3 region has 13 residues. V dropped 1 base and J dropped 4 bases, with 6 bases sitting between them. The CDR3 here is CASSLDVSDTQYF. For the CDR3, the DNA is TGTGCCAGCAGCTTAGACGTTTCAGATACGCAGTATTTT.

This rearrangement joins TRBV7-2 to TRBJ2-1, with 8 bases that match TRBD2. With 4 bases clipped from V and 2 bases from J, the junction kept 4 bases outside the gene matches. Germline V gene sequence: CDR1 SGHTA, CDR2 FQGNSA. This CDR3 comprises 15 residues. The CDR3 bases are TGTGCCAGCAGCTCCCCGGGGGGGACCTACAATGAGCAGTTCTTC. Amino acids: CASSSPGGTYNEQFF.

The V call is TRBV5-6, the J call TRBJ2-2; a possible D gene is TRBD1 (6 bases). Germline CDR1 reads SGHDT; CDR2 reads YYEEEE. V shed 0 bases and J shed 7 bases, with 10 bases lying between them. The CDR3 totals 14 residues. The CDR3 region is CASSLDRAVGELFF. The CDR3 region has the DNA TGTGCCAGCAGCTTGGACAGGGCGGTCGGGGAGCTGTTTTTT.

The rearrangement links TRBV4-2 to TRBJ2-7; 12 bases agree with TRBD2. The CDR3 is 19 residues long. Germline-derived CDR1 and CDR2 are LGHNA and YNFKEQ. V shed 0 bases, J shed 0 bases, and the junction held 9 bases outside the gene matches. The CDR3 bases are TGTGCCAGCAGCCAAGATACCGTCGGACTAGCGGGGTACTCCTACGAGCAGTACTTC. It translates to CASSQDTVGLAGYSYEQYF.

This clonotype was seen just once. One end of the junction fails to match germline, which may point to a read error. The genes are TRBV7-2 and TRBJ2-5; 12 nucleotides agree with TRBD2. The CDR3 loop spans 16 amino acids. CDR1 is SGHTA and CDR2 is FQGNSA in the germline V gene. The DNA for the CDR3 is TGTGCCCGCAGCTCCCAACAACTAGCGGGGGGTGAGACCCAGTACTTC. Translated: CARSSQQLAGGETQYF.

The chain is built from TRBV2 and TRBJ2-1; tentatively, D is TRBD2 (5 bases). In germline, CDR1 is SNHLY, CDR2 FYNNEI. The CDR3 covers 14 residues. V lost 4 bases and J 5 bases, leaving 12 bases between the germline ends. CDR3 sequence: CASSGAGRNNEQFF. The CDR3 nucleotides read TGTGCCAGCAGTGGGGCGGGCCGCAACAATGAGCAGTTCTTC.

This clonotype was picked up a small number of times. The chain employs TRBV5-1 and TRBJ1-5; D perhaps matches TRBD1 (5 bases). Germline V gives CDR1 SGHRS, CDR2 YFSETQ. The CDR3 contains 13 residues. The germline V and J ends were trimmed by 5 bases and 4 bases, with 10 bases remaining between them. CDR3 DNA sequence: TGCGCCAGCAGAGTAGGGACTAATCAGCCCCAGCATTTT. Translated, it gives CASRVGTNQPQHF. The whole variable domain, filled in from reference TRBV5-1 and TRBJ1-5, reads KAGVTQTPRYLIKTRGQQVTLSCSPISGHRSVSWYQQTPGQGLQFLFEYFSETQRNKGNFPGRFSGRQFSNSRSEMNVSTLELGDSALYLCASRVGTNQPQHFGDGTRLSIL.

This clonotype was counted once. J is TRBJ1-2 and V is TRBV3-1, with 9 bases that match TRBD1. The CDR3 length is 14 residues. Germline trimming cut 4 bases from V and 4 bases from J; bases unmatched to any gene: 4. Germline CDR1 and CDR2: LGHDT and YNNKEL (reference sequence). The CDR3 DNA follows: TGTGCCAGCAGCCGGGACAGGGACCTCTATGGCTACACCTTC. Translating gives CASSRDRDLYGYTF.

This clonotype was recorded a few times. CDR3 loop: CASSLRERAPIDEQFF. The CDR3 DNA sequence: TGCGCCAGCAGCTTGCGTGAGCGGGCCCCCATAGATGAGCAGTTCTTC. The rearrangement links TRBV5-1 to TRBJ2-1; TRBD2 might be the D (6 bases). Per the germline V gene, CDR1 is SGHRS and CDR2 is YFSETQ. V lost 1 base and J 8 bases, leaving 19 bases between the germline ends. The CDR3 sequence is 16 residues long.

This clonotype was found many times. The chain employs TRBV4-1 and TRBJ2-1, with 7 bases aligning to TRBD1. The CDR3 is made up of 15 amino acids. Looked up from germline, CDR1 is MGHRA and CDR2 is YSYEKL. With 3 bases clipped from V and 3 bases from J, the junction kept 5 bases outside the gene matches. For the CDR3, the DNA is TGCGCCAGCAGCCAGCCGGGACAGATCTACAATGAGCAGTTCTTC. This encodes CASSQPGQIYNEQFF.

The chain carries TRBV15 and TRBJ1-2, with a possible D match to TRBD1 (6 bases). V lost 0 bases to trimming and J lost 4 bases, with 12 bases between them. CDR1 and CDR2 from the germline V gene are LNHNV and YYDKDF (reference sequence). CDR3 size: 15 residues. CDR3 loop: CATSRDPDRSYGYTF. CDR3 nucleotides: TGTGCCACCAGCAGAGACCCGGACAGATCCTATGGCTACACCTTC.

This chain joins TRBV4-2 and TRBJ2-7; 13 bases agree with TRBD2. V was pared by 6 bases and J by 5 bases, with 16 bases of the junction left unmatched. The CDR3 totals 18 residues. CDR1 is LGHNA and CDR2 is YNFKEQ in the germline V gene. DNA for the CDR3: TGTGCCAGCAGTCAGTGGCAAGTAGGACTAGCGGGGGTCCACGAGCAGTACTTC. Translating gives CASSQWQVGLAGVHEQYF.

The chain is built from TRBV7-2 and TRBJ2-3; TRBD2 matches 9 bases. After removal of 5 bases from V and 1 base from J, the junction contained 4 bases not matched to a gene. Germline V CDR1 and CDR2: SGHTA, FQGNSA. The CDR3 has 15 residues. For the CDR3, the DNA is TGTGCCAGCAGCACCCGGACTAGCGGCACAGATACGCAGTATTTT. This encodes CASSTRTSGTDTQYF.

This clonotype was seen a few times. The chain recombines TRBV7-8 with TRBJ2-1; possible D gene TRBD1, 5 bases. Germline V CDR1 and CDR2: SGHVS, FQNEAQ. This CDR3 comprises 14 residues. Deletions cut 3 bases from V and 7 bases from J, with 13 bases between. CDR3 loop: CASSFWSRANEQFF. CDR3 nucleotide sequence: TGTGCCAGCAGCTTTTGGAGCAGGGCTAATGAGCAGTTCTTC.

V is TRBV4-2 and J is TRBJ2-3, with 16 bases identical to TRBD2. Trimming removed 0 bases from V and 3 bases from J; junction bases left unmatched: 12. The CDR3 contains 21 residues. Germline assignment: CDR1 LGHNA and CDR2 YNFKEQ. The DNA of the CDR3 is TGTGCCAGCAGCCAAGAGACGCTCCCGGGACTAGCGGGGGGGGCGACAGATACGCAGTATTTT. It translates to CASSQETLPGLAGGATDTQYF.

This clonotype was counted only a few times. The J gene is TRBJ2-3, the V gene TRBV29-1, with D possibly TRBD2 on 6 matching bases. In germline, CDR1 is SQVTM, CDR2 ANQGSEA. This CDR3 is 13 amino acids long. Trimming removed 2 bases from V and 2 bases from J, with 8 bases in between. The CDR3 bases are TGCAGCGTTGAACGGGGGAACACAGATACGCAGTATTTT. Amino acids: CSVERGNTDTQYF.

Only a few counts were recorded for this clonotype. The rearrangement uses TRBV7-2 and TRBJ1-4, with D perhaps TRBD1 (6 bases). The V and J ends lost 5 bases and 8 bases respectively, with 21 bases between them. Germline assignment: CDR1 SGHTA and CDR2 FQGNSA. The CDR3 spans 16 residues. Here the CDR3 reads CASSTRWGRGGEKLFF. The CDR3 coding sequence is TGTGCCAGCAGCACTCGATGGGGCAGGGGAGGAGAAAAACTGTTTTTT.

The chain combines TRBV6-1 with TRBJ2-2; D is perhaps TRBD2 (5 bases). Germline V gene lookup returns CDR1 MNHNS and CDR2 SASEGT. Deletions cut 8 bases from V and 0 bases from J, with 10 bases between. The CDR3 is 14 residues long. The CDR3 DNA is TGTGCCAGCCACCGGGGTGCGAACACCGGGGAGCTGTTTTTT. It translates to CASHRGANTGELFF.

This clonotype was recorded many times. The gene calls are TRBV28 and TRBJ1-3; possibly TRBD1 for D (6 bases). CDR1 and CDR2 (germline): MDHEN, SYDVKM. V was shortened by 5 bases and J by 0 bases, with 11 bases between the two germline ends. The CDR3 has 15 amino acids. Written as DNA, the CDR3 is TGTGCCAGCAGTGCCGGGACAATCTCTGGAAACACCATATATTTT. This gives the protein CASSAGTISGNTIYF.

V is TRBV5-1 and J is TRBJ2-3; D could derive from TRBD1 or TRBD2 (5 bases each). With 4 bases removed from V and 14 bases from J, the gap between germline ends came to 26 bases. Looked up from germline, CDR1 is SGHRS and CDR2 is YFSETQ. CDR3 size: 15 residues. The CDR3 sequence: CASSPEGDLGRYAYF. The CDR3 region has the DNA TGCGCCAGCAGCCCCGAAGGGGACCTAGGCAGATACGCGTATTTT.

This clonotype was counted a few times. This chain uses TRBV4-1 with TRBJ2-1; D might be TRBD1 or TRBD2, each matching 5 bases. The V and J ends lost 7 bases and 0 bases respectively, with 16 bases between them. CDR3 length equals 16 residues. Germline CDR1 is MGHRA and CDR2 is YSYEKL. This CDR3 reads CASKPGTQSSYNEQFF. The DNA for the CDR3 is TGCGCCAGCAAGCCCGGGACCCAGAGCTCCTACAATGAGCAGTTCTTC.

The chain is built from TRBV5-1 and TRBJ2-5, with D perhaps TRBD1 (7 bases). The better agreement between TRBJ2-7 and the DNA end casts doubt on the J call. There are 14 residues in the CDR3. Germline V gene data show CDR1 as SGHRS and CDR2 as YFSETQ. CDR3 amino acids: CASSLHRGGYEQYF. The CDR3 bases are TGCGCCAGCAGCTTACACAGGGGAGGCTACGAGCAGTACTTC.

CDR3 sequence: CASSEGQYQPQHF. The CDR3 DNA sequence: TGTGCCAGCAGTGAAGGACAGTATCAGCCCCAGCATTTT. V and J are TRBV25-1 and TRBJ1-5; possible D gene TRBD1, 6 bases. Germline values: CDR1 MGHDK, CDR2 SYGVNS. The CDR3 consists of 13 residues. V was trimmed by 2 bases and J by 5 bases, leaving 7 bases between them.

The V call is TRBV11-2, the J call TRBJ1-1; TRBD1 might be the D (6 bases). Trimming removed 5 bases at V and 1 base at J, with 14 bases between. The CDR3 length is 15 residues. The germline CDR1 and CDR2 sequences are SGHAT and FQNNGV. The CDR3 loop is CASSRLQGWNTEAFF. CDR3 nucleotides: TGTGCCAGCAGCCGCCTACAGGGCTGGAACACTGAAGCTTTCTTT.

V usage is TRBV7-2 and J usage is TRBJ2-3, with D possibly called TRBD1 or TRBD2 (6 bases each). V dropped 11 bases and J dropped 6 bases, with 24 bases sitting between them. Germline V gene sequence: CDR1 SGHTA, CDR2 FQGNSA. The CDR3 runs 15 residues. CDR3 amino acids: CAGTKLGGNGDTQYF. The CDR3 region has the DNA TGTGCCGGCACCAAGCTCGGGGGCAACGGGGATACGCAGTATTTT.

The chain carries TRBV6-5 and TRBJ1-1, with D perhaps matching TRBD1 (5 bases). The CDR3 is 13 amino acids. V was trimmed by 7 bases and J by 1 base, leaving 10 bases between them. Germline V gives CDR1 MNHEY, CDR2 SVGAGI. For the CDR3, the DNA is TGTGCCAGCAACGACGGACAGAACACTGAAGCTTTCTTT. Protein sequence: CASNDGQNTEAFF.

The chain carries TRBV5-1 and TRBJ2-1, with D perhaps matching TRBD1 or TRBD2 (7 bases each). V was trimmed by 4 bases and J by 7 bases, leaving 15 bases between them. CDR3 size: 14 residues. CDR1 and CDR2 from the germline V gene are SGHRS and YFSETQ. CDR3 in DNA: TGCGCCAGCAGCCGTCAGGGGGGGAGGAATGAGCAGTTCTTC. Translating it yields CASSRQGGRNEQFF.

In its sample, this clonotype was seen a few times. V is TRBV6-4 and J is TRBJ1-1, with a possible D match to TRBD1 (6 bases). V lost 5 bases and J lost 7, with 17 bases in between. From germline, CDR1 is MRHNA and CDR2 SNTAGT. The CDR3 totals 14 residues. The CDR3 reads CASSYRDTIGEAFF. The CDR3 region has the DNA TGTGCCAGCAGTTACCGGGACACGATTGGTGAAGCTTTCTTT.